The clone carrying this T cell receptor beta chain was recorded at least ten times. Its antigen is not identified. This entry comes from a study of response to subunit inactivated influenza vaccine. The CDR3 runs to 13 residues. The ends were cut back, 2 bases at V and 7 bases at J, with 11 bases in the middle. Germline V gene data show CDR1 as MNHEY and CDR2 as SMNVEV (reference sequence). Study results and caveats: Only a handful of new T cells, the authors suggested, are recruited with each seasonal influenza vaccination.

Each CDR3 protein is one row after TCRdb ran MiXCR on the RT-PCR reads. The profile shows hundreds of thousands of distinct CDR3 sequences, 11% to 15% of them singletons. The specimen comprised PBMCs from blood, sampled 14 to 15 days before vaccination. The chain couples TRBV27 to TRBJ1-2; TRBD1 might be the D (5 bases). This clonotype was obtained from a man aged 50 to 60 who received an inactivated influenza vaccine. CDR3 amino acids: CASSLGAGSGYTF. CDR3 DNA: TGTGCCAGCAGTTTAGGGGCAGGGTCTGGCTACACCTTC.